Listed below are T cell receptor beta chains from one sample, sequenced in a study of cytomegalovirus exposure and HLA in healthy donors. Generated by immunoSEQ multiplex PCR, the TCRdb table keeps only in-frame clones and is missing some. The sample consists of about 160,000 clones, approximately 89% of them appearing once. Material for sequencing was PBMCs. These TCRs come from a young woman in good health and CMV-seropositive. Each CDR3 is given with its conserved first and last residue. Each record gives: V gene, clone size, D gene, CDR3 protein. The D gene is left open where the match is weak. The listing skips clone size in some rows; elsewhere it reads once, few, many or a size class.

v_gene: TRBV11-3; abundance: .; d_gene: TRBD1; CDR3aa: CASSETGVEQFF
v_gene: TRBV2; abundance: .; d_gene: TRBD2; CDR3aa: CASSPGTSYEQYF
v_gene: TRBV27; abundance: .; d_gene: .; CDR3aa: CASSPPRGGAGANVLTF
v_gene: TRBV5-3; abundance: .; d_gene: .; CDR3aa: CASGKGFGVEKLFF
v_gene: TRBV11-2; abundance: .; d_gene: TRBD2; CDR3aa: CASRLTSGRAEQFF
v_gene: TRBV5-4; abundance: .; d_gene: TRBD2; CDR3aa: CASSATSGTQETQYF
v_gene: TRBV5-4; abundance: few; d_gene: TRBD2; CDR3aa: CASSLELGGLAAQFF
v_gene: TRBV28; abundance: .; d_gene: TRBD2; CDR3aa: CASSSNIRLAGAATQYF
v_gene: TRBV6-5; abundance: .; d_gene: TRBD1; CDR3aa: CASRTPGGPNTEAFF
v_gene: TRBV19; abundance: .; d_gene: TRBD1; CDR3aa: CASSIRLVQGGTEAFF
v_gene: TRBV7-3; abundance: .; d_gene: .; CDR3aa: CASSPGLRAPTYEQYF
v_gene: TRBV28; abundance: .; d_gene: .; CDR3aa: CASSLGQFNYGYTF
v_gene: TRBV6-1; abundance: .; d_gene: TRBD1; CDR3aa: CASSESRRTGIDYGYTF
v_gene: TRBV4-1; abundance: .; d_gene: .; CDR3aa: CASSQRPSSSYEQYF
v_gene: TRBV19; abundance: few; d_gene: TRBD2; CDR3aa: CASLGRDYTDTQYF
v_gene: TRBV6-6; abundance: few; d_gene: TRBD1; CDR3aa: CASRDRTTPEKLFF
v_gene: TRBV7-9; abundance: .; d_gene: TRBD1; CDR3aa: CASSSTGVQFF
v_gene: TRBV6-4; abundance: many; d_gene: .; CDR3aa: CASSSGSTDTQYF
v_gene: TRBV6-5; abundance: .; d_gene: TRBD1; CDR3aa: CASSLDRAYEQYF
v_gene: TRBV18; abundance: .; d_gene: TRBD1; CDR3aa: CASSLPGQGVEQYF
v_gene: TRBV11-2; abundance: .; d_gene: .; CDR3aa: CASSLMQSLNTEAFF